A selection of T cell receptor beta chains follows, all from one sample in a study of cytomegalovirus exposure and HLA in healthy donors. The protocol was immunoSEQ multiplex PCR, while the TCRdb copy is restricted to in-frame clones and leaves out a portion. The sample yields some 170,000 clones, about 90% seen once. The sample was PBMCs. These receptors were collected from a man aged 18 to 30 in good health and CMV-seropositive. CDR3s include the opening cysteine and the closing phenylalanine or tryptophan. D genes are given only for firm matches. For some rows the clone size is stated as once, few or many, or as a class when expanded; others skip it.

V	J	D	size	DNA	CDR3
TRBV27	TRBJ2-1	.	.	TGTGCCAGCAGTTCTCCCTCTTGGGGCCGTGACTCCTACAATGAGCAGTTCTTC	CASSSPSWGRDSYNEQFF
TRBV7-8	TRBJ2-3	TRBD2	.	TGTGCCAGCAGCGCCCGGACTAGCGGGAGTCGGAGAGATACGCAGTATTTT	CASSARTSGSRRDTQYF
TRBV2	TRBJ2-7	TRBD1	.	TGTGCCAGCAGTGAAGACAGGGGGCGATACGAGCAGTACTTC	CASSEDRGRYEQYF
TRBV5-4	TRBJ1-1	TRBD1	.	TGTGCCAGCAGCCAGACAGGGTATAACACTGAAGCTTTCTTT	CASSQTGYNTEAFF
TRBV10-3	TRBJ2-2	.	.	TGTGCCATCAGTGAGTTCCAATACAGGGTGGACGGGGAGCTGTTTTTT	CAISEFQYRVDGELFF
TRBV2	TRBJ2-7	.	.	TGTGCCAGCAGTGCAGGGGCTTTAACGGTCGAGCAGTACTTC	CASSAGALTVEQYF
TRBV5-1	TRBJ2-2	.	.	TGCGCCAGCAGCTCGCAGGTTTCCGGGGAGCTGTTTTTT	CASSSQVSGELFF
TRBV7-6	TRBJ2-2	TRBD2	.	TGTGCCAGCAGCCTCCTTGCAGGGACTAGCGACCCCGGGGAGCTGTTTTTT	CASSLLAGTSDPGELFF
TRBV4-1	TRBJ1-1	.	.	TGCGCCAGCAGCCAAGCGAGACTTTTGGAGGTATTTTTCTTT	CASSQARLLEVFFF
TRBV30	TRBJ2-7	.	once	TGTGCCTGGAGTGACCAGGGGTCCTACGAGCAGTACTTC	CAWSDQGSYEQYF
TRBV13	TRBJ2-7	.	.	TGTGCCAGCAGCCCCGCGGAAGGTTCCTACGAGCAGTACTTC	CASSPAEGSYEQYF
TRBV6-6	TRBJ2-6	.	few	TGTGCCAGCCTAAAGAGCTCTGGGGCCAACGTCCTGACTTTC	CASLKSSGANVLTF
TRBV5-1	TRBJ1-1	.	.	TGCGCCAGCAGAGGGATGCAGGGGTCTGAAGCTTTCTTT	CASRGMQGSEAFF
TRBV2	TRBJ2-1	TRBD2	once	TGTGCCAGCGTAGCGGGCTCCTACAATGAGCAGTTCTTC	CASVAGSYNEQFF
TRBV2	TRBJ2-6	.	.	TGTGCCAGCAGTGACGAGGGTACTGGGGCCAACGTCCTGACTTTC	CASSDEGTGANVLTF
TRBV9	TRBJ2-7	TRBD2	.	TGTGCCAGCAGCGTAGGCCCTAGCGGGCCCTACGAGCAGTACTTC	CASSVGPSGPYEQYF
TRBV19	TRBJ1-1	.	.	TGTGCCAGTAGTAGAGCCTACAGGCCGTCGAACACTGAAGCTTTCTTT	CASSRAYRPSNTEAFF
TRBV7-6	TRBJ2-2	.	.	TGTGCCAGCAGCTTAGGAAATTCAGGGCTCACCGGGGAGCTGTTTTTT	CASSLGNSGLTGELFF
TRBV6-1	TRBJ2-7	.	.	TGTGCCAGTTCCGCGGGGGCTTCATACGAGCAGTACTTC	CASSAGASYEQYF
TRBV19	TRBJ2-2	TRBD2	once	TGTGCCAGTAGTATGGGGGGGTACACCGGGGAGCTGTTTTTT	CASSMGGYTGELFF
TRBV27	TRBJ2-7	.	.	TGTGCCAGCAGTTTAGGGTCGCGGGGGCCAGAGCAGTACTTC	CASSLGSRGPEQYF
TRBV7-6	TRBJ2-5	.	.	TGTGCCAGCACCCTTACCATATCAGGGACCCAGTACTTC	CASTLTISGTQYF
TRBV19	TRBJ2-7	TRBD2	few	TGTGCCAGCCAGCGTGCTAGCGGGCTTTCCTACGAGCAGTACTTC	CASQRASGLSYEQYF
TRBV5-1	TRBJ2-1	TRBD2	.	TGCGCCAGCAGCTGGACTAGCGATGGTGAGCAGTTCTTC	CASSWTSDGEQFF
TRBV18	TRBJ2-6	.	.	TGTGCCAGCTCACCACAGGGCAGGGTGCCCTCCTTGGCCGGGGCCAACGTCCTGACTTTC	CASSPQGRVPSLAGANVLTF
TRBV2	TRBJ2-1	TRBD2	.	TGTGCCAGCAGTGGGACTAGCGGGAGAGGCTCCTACAATGAGCAGTTCTTC	CASSGTSGRGSYNEQFF
TRBV7-3	TRBJ2-2	TRBD2	.	TGTGCCAGCAGCCCTAGGTGGCTAGCGGGAACCGGGGAGCTGTTTTTT	CASSPRWLAGTGELFF
TRBV4-1	TRBJ2-1	.	.	TGCGCCAGCAGCCAAGAGGGGCTAGCGAACTACAATGAGCAGTTCTTC	CASSQEGLANYNEQFF
TRBV21-1	TRBJ1-1	.	many	TGTGCCAGCAGCAAAGGGAAGGGGGCGGAAGCTTTCTTT	CASSKGKGAEAFF
TRBV25-1	TRBJ2-7	TRBD1	.	TGTGCCAGCAGTGTTGGGACAGGACATTACGAGCAGTACTTC	CASSVGTGHYEQYF
TRBV7-6	TRBJ1-2	.	.	TGTGCCAGCAGCCGGATCGGGGTTGAGGGCTACACCTTC	CASSRIGVEGYTF
TRBV19	TRBJ2-2	TRBD2	.	TGTGCCAGTAGTAGCCTCCTCTTAGCGGGAGTTTACACCGGGGAGCTGTTTTTT	CASSSLLLAGVYTGELFF
TRBV10-3	TRBJ2-5	TRBD2	.	TGTGCCATGACTAGCGGGCTCCAAGAGACCCAGTACTTC	CAMTSGLQETQYF
TRBV2	TRBJ2-7	.	once	TGTGCCAGCATCGGGTGGGTCAGGGCCTACGAGCAGTACTTC	CASIGWVRAYEQYF
TRBV4-1	TRBJ2-1	TRBD2	.	TGCGCCAGCAGCCAACCTCCCGGACTAGCCTACAATGAGCAGTTCTTC	CASSQPPGLAYNEQFF
TRBV19	TRBJ1-3	.	.	TGTGCCAGTAACCGACAGGTCTCTGGAAACACCATATATTTT	CASNRQVSGNTIYF
TRBV6-5	TRBJ1-5	TRBD1	.	TGTGCCAGCACTTTGGGACAGGGGATTGATCAGCCCCAGCATTTT	CASTLGQGIDQPQHF
TRBV21-1	TRBJ2-7	.	few	TGTGCCAGCAGCAAAAACCCTCTGGCTCCCCAGTGCTTC	CASSKNPLAPQCF
TRBV5-1	TRBJ2-1	.	.	TGCGCCAGCAGCTTGGGTCAGGGGTCGAATGAGCAGTTCTTC	CASSLGQGSNEQFF
TRBV7-8	TRBJ2-5	TRBD1	.	TGTGCCAGCAGCCTGATCCGGGACAGGCTAGAGACCCAGTACTTC	CASSLIRDRLETQYF
TRBV28	TRBJ2-3	TRBD2	.	TGTGCCAGCAGTTTAAGCGGGAGGGCCCTCACAGATACGCAGTATTTT	CASSLSGRALTDTQYF
TRBV5-1	TRBJ2-2	.	.	TGCGCCAGCAGCTTGGTTCTGAACACCGGGGAGCTGTTTTTT	CASSLVLNTGELFF
TRBV27	TRBJ2-4	TRBD2	once	TGTGCCAGCAGTTTAAGAGCGGGAGGGCCCTTTTACATTCAGTACTTC	CASSLRAGGPFYIQYF
TRBV2	TRBJ1-4	.	.	TGTGCCAGCAGTACCGACAGGTCTTTCGAACTGTTTTTT	CASSTDRSFELFF
TRBV5-6	TRBJ1-2	.	.	TGTGCCAGCAGCACTGAGGACACGGGCTTGTATGGCTACACCTTC	CASSTEDTGLYGYTF
TRBV27	TRBJ2-1	.	.	TGTGCCAGCAGTCCCAGTCATTACAATGAGCAGTTCTTC	CASSPSHYNEQFF
TRBV11-3	TRBJ1-2	.	.	TGTGCCAGCAGCTTAGCAGAGGGAGTAGGGAATGGCTACACCTTC	CASSLAEGVGNGYTF
TRBV5-1	TRBJ2-1	TRBD2	.	TGCGCCAGCAGCTTGGGGGTGACTAGCGGGGGCAATGAGCAGTTCTTC	CASSLGVTSGGNEQFF
TRBV7-7	TRBJ2-2	TRBD1	once	TGTGCTAGCAGCCCCGGGACAGGGGGCACCGGGGAGCTGTTTTTT	CASSPGTGGTGELFF
TRBV9	TRBJ1-2	.	.	TGTGCCAGCAGCGTAGTGTCAGGAGGAGGCTACACCTTC	CASSVVSGGGYTF
TRBV5-5	TRBJ2-7	TRBD2	once	TGTGCCAGCAGCTTGACTAGCGGGAATCTCTACGAGCAGTACTTC	CASSLTSGNLYEQYF
TRBV4-1	TRBJ2-2	TRBD2	once	TGCGCCAGCAGCCAAGCAGGGAGCGGGAGGGCTGACGGGGAGCTGTTTTTT	CASSQAGSGRADGELFF
TRBV7-9	TRBJ2-7	.	.	TGTGCCAGCAGCTGGAGATCCTACGAGCAGTACTTC	CASSWRSYEQYF
TRBV2	TRBJ1-3	.	.	TGTGCCAGCAGTGTGGCGGGAATCTCTGGAAACACCATATATTTT	CASSVAGISGNTIYF
TRBV7-9	TRBJ1-1	.	.	TGTGCCAGCACCCCGAGGCGGATTGGTGCTTTCTTT	CASTPRRIGAFF
TRBV25-1	TRBJ2-2	.	.	TGTGCCAGCAGTGAATGGGCAGGGGCAGCAACCGGGGAGCTGTTTTTT	CASSEWAGAATGELFF